This is a list of T cell receptor beta chains from one sample in a study of T cells in Graves' hyperthyroidism and ophthalmopathy. TCRdb processed the multiplex PCR reads anew with MiXCR; each CDR3 protein has one entry. The sample has approximately 700,000 distinct CDR3 sequences, about 45% seen once. The sequencing sample was made of peripheral blood or thyroid tissue (not recorded which). These receptors came from an adult man with Graves' disease, either hyperthyroidism or ophthalmopathy (not recorded which). Both conserved end residues are part of each CDR3. Fields, in order: J gene, V gene, CDR3 length, D gene, clone size, CDR3 protein, CDR3 DNA. The D gene is left open where the match is weak. Clone size appears in some rows only: once, few, many, or a class for an expanded clone.

TRBJ2-5	TRBV2	15	TRBD2	-	CASSEFAGGQETQYF	TGTGCCAGCAGTGAATTCGCGGGAGGTCAAGAGACCCAGTACTTC
TRBJ2-7	TRBV7-9	14	TRBD1	many	CASSHGTGVDEQYF	TGTGCCAGCAGCCACGGGACAGGGGTGGACGAGCAGTACTTC
TRBJ2-2	TRBV12-3/TRBV12-4	14	-	-	CASSFVTHTGELFF	TGTGCCAGCAGTTTCGTCACCCACACCGGGGAGCTGTTTTTT
TRBJ2-5	TRBV10-3	13	-	few	CAISENREETQYF	TGTGCCATCAGTGAGAACAGGGAGGAGACCCAGTACTTC
TRBJ2-5	TRBV5-1	15	-	-	CASSLGWGLGETQYF	TGCGCCAGCAGCTTGGGCTGGGGCCTCGGGGAGACCCAGTACTTC
TRBJ1-5	TRBV6-5	14	-	few	CASSSDSRDQPQHF	TGTGCCAGCAGTTCCGACAGTAGGGATCAGCCCCAGCATTTT
TRBJ2-1	TRBV20-1	14	-	-	CSASPPSSYNEQFF	TGCAGTGCTAGTCCGCCTAGCTCCTACAATGAGCAGTTCTTC
TRBJ1-1	TRBV12-3/TRBV12-4	13	TRBD1	-	CASSPEGAGLSFF	TGTGCCAGCAGTCCTGAGGGGGCGGGGTTATCTTTCTTT
TRBJ1-5	TRBV20-1	16	TRBD1	few	CSASGIQGTSNQPQHF	TGCAGTGCTAGCGGTATACAGGGGACAAGCAATCAGCCCCAGCATTTT
TRBJ1-5	TRBV6-6	15	-	few	CASRHPGNSNQPQHF	TGTGCCAGCAGGCACCCGGGTAATAGCAATCAGCCCCAGCATTTT
TRBJ1-6	TRBV12-3/TRBV12-4	14	-	many	CASRPGGKNSPLHF	TGTGCCAGCAGGCCCGGGGGGAAGAATTCACCCCTCCACTTT
TRBJ1-1	TRBV14	14	-	few	CASSLRQTNTEAFF	TGTGCCAGCAGCCTTCGACAGACGAACACTGAAGCTTTCTTT
TRBJ2-7	TRBV7-9	15	TRBD2	few	CASSPPGLAGGAQYF	TGTGCCAGCAGCCCACCCGGGCTAGCGGGAGGCGCGCAGTACTTC
TRBJ2-6	TRBV10-3	13	-	few	CASRSEGANVLTF	TGTGCCAGCAGAAGCGAAGGGGCCAACGTCCTGACTTTC
TRBJ1-6	TRBV10-3	14	TRBD1	once	CATSGTGVNSPLHF	TGTGCCACCAGCGGGACAGGGGTTAATTCACCCCTCCACTTT
TRBJ1-2	TRBV7-9	15	-	-	CASSLSRVTNYGYTF	TGTGCCAGCAGCTTAAGTCGTGTAACTAACTATGGCTACACCTTC
TRBJ1-4	TRBV2	16	-	-	CASRKRDGFGAEKLFF	TGTGCCAGCAGGAAAAGGGACGGGTTTGGGGCTGAAAAACTGTTTTTT
TRBJ2-7	TRBV10-3	14	-	-	CAISERPQGYEQYF	TGTGCCATCAGTGAGAGACCCCAGGGCTACGAGCAGTACTTC
TRBJ2-5	TRBV7-2	16	-	many	CASSLVVWQGRETQYF	TGTGCCAGCAGCTTAGTGGTGTGGCAGGGAAGGGAGACCCAGTACTTC
TRBJ1-4	TRBV6-5	13	-	-	CASSQPTARKLFF	TGTGCCAGCAGCCAACCGACGGCCCGAAAACTGTTTTTT
TRBJ2-7	TRBV7-6	12	-	-	CASSQQTYEQYF	TGTGCCAGCAGCCAACAGACCTACGAGCAGTACTTC
TRBJ2-7	TRBV25-1	13	-	once	CASSTPRSYEQYF	TGTGCCAGCAGTACCCCGCGTTCCTACGAGCAGTACTTC
TRBJ1-1	TRBV12-3/TRBV12-4	14	-	-	CASELFQVRTEAFF	TGTGCCAGCGAACTATTCCAGGTTAGAACTGAAGCTTTCTTT
TRBJ1-4	TRBV2	14	-	-	CASRKGLINEKLFF	TGTGCCAGCAGGAAGGGACTGATCAATGAAAAACTGTTTTTT
TRBJ2-7	TRBV2	16	TRBD1	-	CASSGNKDRGSYEQYF	TGTGCCAGCAGTGGAAACAAGGACAGGGGTTCCTACGAGCAGTACTTC
TRBJ1-2	TRBV6-6	14	-	-	CASSYSSIHYGYTF	TGTGCCAGCAGTTACTCGTCCATCCACTATGGCTACACCTTC
TRBJ1-2	TRBV9	15	-	few	CASSVGGVDNYGYTF	TGTGCCAGCAGCGTAGGCGGCGTGGATAACTATGGCTACACCTTC
TRBJ1-6	TRBV4-2	15	TRBD1	-	CASSQGDRDRSPLHF	TGTGCCAGCAGCCAAGGGGACAGAGATAGATCACCCCTCCACTTT
TRBJ1-4	TRBV25-1	16	TRBD1	-	CASSAPQGQGSGKLFF	TGTGCCAGCAGTGCTCCCCAGGGACAGGGGAGTGGAAAACTGTTTTTT
TRBJ1-4	TRBV10-3	13	-	-	CAISREPNEKLFF	TGTGCCATCAGTCGGGAACCTAATGAAAAACTGTTTTTT
TRBJ2-5	TRBV20-1	13	TRBD2	few	CSAILAASGTQYF	TGCAGTGCAATACTAGCGGCGTCAGGGACCCAGTACTTC
TRBJ2-7	TRBV20-1	11	TRBD2	many	CSAAGQYEQYF	TGCAGTGCAGCGGGGCAATACGAGCAGTACTTC
TRBJ2-5	TRBV24-1	17	TRBD2	-	CATSAMTSGGARETQYF	TGTGCCACCAGTGCCATGACTAGCGGGGGGGCGAGAGAGACCCAGTACTTC
TRBJ1-2	TRBV9	12	-	-	CASRASEASYTF	TGTGCCAGCAGAGCATCAGAGGCAAGCTACACCTTC
TRBJ1-5	TRBV19	15	TRBD1	-	CASSSSDREVQPQHF	TGTGCCAGTAGTTCGTCGGACAGGGAGGTTCAGCCCCAGCATTTT
TRBJ2-2	TRBV20-1	11	-	many	CSARADGELFF	TGCAGTGCTAGAGCCGACGGGGAGCTGTTTTTT
TRBJ2-7	TRBV29-1	11	-	many	CSVAPTGEQYF	TGCAGCGTTGCCCCTACGGGGGAGCAGTACTTC
TRBJ1-2	TRBV29-1	11	TRBD1	-	CSFTGDGGYTF	TGCAGCTTTACAGGGGACGGTGGCTACACCTTC
TRBJ1-1	TRBV7-9	16	-	-	CVSSQDGDSMNTEAFF	TGTGTCAGCAGCCAAGATGGCGACAGCATGAACACTGAAGCTTTCTTT
TRBJ2-7	TRBV12-3/TRBV12-4	13	-	-	CASSLGYSYEQYF	TGTGCCAGCAGTTTGGGGTACTCCTACGAGCAGTACTTC
TRBJ1-2	TRBV29-1	12	-	-	CSVGYGVYGYTF	TGCAGCGTTGGTTACGGGGTATATGGCTACACCTTC
TRBJ2-5	TRBV24-1	15	TRBD1	many	CATSDMTGGEETQYF	TGTGCCACCAGTGATATGACAGGGGGCGAGGAGACCCAGTACTTC
TRBJ1-1	TRBV7-3	14	-	many	CASSLRPWDTEAFF	TGTGCCAGCAGCTTAAGACCCTGGGACACTGAAGCTTTCTTT
TRBJ1-2	TRBV7-8	15	TRBD1	-	CASSPRDRDGYGYTF	TGTGCCAGCAGCCCCCGGGACAGGGACGGCTATGGCTACACCTTC
TRBJ1-1	TRBV10-3	17	-	-	CAISGTGWAWSGGQAFF	TGTGCCATCAGTGGAACAGGGTGGGCATGGAGTGGAGGACAAGCTTTCTTT
TRBJ2-5	TRBV6-6	13	-	many	CASRTDGKETQYF	TGTGCCAGCAGGACCGACGGCAAAGAGACCCAGTACTTC
TRBJ1-1	TRBV4-1	15	TRBD1	-	CASSQGQGENTEAFF	TGTGCCAGCAGCCAAGGTCAGGGGGAGAACACTGAAGCTTTCTTT
TRBJ2-5	TRBV7-3	15	-	-	CASSPGDNEQETQYF	TGCGCCAGCAGCCCAGGGGACAACGAGCAAGAGACCCAGTACTTC
TRBJ2-5	TRBV10-3	14	TRBD1	-	CAIRARQGPETQYF	TGTGCCATCAGAGCGAGACAGGGGCCAGAGACCCAGTACTTC
TRBJ1-4	TRBV2	14	-	-	CASSPHSVYEKLFF	TGTGCCAGCAGTCCCCATTCGGTATATGAAAAACTGTTTTTT
TRBJ1-2	TRBV2	13	-	-	CASSQGSRSGYTF	TGTGCCAGCAGTCAGGGCAGTCGGTCTGGCTACACCTTC
TRBJ1-5	TRBV2	18	-	few	CASRAGKYAALGNQPQHF	TGTGCCAGCAGGGCAGGGAAATACGCTGCCTTGGGCAATCAGCCCCAGCATTTT
TRBJ1-1	TRBV7-9	14	-	many	CASSLSTVNTEAFF	TGTGCCAGCAGCTTATCGACGGTGAACACTGAAGCTTTCTTT
TRBJ1-1	TRBV3-1	17	-	-	CASSQALLGGLNTEAFF	TGTGCCAGCAGCCAAGCCCTTTTAGGAGGGTTGAACACTGAAGCTTTCTTT
TRBJ1-6	TRBV4-1	15	-	-	CASSQDKERFSPLHF	TGCGCCAGCAGCCAAGATAAGGAGCGGTTTTCACCCCTCCACTTT
TRBJ1-5	TRBV19	16	TRBD1	-	CASSPPDRLGNQPQHF	TGTGCCAGTAGTCCGCCGGACAGGTTAGGAAATCAGCCCCAGCATTTT
TRBJ2-7	TRBV6-6	14	TRBD2	few	CASKPTSGSGEQYF	TGTGCCAGCAAGCCTACTAGCGGGAGTGGCGAGCAGTACTTC
TRBJ1-1	TRBV20-1	18	TRBD1	few	CSARDRAGGARWDTEAFF	TGCAGTGCTAGAGATCGGGCAGGGGGCGCGAGATGGGACACTGAAGCTTTCTTT